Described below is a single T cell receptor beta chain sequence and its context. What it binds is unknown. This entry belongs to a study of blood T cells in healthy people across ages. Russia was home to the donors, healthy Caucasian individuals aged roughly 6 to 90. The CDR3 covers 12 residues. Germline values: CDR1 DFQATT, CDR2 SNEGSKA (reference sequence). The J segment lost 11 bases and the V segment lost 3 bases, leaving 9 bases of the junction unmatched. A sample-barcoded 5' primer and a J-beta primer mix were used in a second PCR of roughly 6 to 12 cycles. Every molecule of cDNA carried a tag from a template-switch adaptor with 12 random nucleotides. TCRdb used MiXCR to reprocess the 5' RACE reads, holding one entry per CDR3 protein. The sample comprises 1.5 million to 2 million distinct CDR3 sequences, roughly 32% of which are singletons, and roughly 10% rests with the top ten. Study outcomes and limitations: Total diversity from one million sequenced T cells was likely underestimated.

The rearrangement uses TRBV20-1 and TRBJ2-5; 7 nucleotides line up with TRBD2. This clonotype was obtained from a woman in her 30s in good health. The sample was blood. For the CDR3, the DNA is TGCAGTGCTAGGGGGACTATGTTTGAGCAGTACTTC. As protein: CSARGTMFEQYF.